The source of this T cell receptor (beta chain) is a study of cytomegalovirus exposure and HLA in healthy donors. Regarding the study as a whole: Researchers catalogued under 200 TCR beta chains as cytomegalovirus-associated. While the bulk of TCR sequences proved rare, some public TCRs turned up in many donors.

Germline V gene sequence: CDR1 SGHRS, CDR2 YFSETQ. After removal of 3 bases from V and 4 bases from J, the junction contained 10 bases not matched to a gene. This CDR3 contains 16 residues. Some clones are missing from TCRdb's copy, which holds only in-frame ones; the method was immunoSEQ multiplex PCR. The table shows about 160,000 clones, with about 88% occurring only once. Note on this clone: The antigen is undetermined.

This receptor was taken from a man aged 18 to 35 in good health and CMV-seronegative. Sequenced input: PBMCs. The chain is built from TRBV5-1 and TRBJ1-2; TRBD1 matches 9 bases. CDR3 protein: CASSSSPGTGSYGYTF. The CDR3 DNA is TGCGCCAGCAGCTCCTCACCCGGGACAGGGTCCTATGGCTACACCTTC. The complete variable domain, with remaining parts taken from reference TRBV5-1 and TRBJ1-2, reads KAGVTQTPRYLIKTRGQQVTLSCSPISGHRSVSWYQQTPGQGLQFLFEYFSETQRNKGNFPGRFSGRQFSNSRSEMNVSTLELGDSALYLCASSSSPGTGSYGYTFGSGTRLTVV.